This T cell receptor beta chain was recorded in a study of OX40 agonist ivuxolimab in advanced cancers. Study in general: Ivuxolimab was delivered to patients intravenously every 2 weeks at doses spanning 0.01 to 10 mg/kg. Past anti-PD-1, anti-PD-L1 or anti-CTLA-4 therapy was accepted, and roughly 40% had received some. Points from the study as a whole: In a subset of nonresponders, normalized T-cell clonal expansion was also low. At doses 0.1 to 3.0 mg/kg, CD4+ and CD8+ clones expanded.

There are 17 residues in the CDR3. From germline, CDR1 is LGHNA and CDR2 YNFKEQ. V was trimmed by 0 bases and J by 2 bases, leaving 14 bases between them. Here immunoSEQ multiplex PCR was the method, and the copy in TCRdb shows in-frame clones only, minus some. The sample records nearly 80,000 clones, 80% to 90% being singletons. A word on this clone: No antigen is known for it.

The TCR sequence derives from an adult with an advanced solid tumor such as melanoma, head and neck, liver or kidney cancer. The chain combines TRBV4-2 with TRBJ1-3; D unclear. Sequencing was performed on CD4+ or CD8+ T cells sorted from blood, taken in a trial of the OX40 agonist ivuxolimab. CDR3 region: CASSQESSGVPGNTIYF. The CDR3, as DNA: TGTGCCAGCAGCCAAGAGTCGTCCGGGGTCCCTGGAAACACCATATATTTT.